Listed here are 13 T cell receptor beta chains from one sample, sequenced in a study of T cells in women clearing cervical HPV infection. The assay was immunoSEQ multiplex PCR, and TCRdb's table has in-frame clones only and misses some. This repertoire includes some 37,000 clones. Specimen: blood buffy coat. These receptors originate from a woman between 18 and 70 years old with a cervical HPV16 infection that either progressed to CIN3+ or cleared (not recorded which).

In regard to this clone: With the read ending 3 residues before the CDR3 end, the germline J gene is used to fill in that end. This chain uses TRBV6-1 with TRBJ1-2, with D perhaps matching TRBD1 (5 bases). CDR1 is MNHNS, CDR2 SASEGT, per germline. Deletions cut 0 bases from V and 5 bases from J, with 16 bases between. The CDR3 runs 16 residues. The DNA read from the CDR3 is TGTGCCAGCAGTGAAGCGTCTGGGGCAGGTCCTTATGGC. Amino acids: CASSEASGAGPYG. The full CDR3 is CASSEASGAGPYGYTF.

CDR3 DNA (partial): TGCGCCAGCAGTGCGCCAGCGGGGGGGGCAGATACG. Translated, it gives CASSAPAGGADT. The full-length CDR3 reads as CASSAPAGGADTQYF. J is TRBJ2-3 and V is TRBV5-1, with 10 bases fitting TRBD2. The CDR3 end is not reached by the read, which stops 3 residues before it; the germline J gene fills it in. Germline CDR1 and CDR2: SGHRS and YFSETQ. The CDR3 length is 15 residues. The V segment lost 5 bases and the J segment 4 bases; nucleotides outside the gene matches: 7.

The CDR3 bases that were read are TGCAGTGCTAGACAGACAGGGGCCGATACG. Translating it yields CSARQTGADT. In full, the CDR3 is CSARQTGADTQYF. V and J are TRBV20-1 and TRBJ2-3; 8 nucleotides match TRBD1. The read stops 3 residues short of the end of the CDR3; the missing end is completed from the germline J gene. CDR1 DFQATT and CDR2 SNEGSKA come from the germline V gene (reference sequence). The CDR3 spans 13 residues. The junction had 4 bases not matched to a gene; V was cut back by 2 bases and J by 6 bases.

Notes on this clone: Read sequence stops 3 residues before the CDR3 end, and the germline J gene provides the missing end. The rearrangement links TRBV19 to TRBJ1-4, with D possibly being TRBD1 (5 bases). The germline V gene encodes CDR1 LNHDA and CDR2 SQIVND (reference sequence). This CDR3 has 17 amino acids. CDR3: CASSSGRPLSGANVLFF. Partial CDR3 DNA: TGTGCCAGTAGTAGTGGTAGACCACTATCTGGGGCCAACGTA.

The CDR3 loop reads CASKGQSNTGELFF. The DNA read from the CDR3 is TGTGCCAGCAAGGGACAGTCCAACACCGGGGAG. This chain uses TRBV6-2 or TRBV6-3 with TRBJ2-2; 7 bases are a match to TRBD1. The read falls 3 residues short of the CDR3 end, and the missing part is taken from the germline J gene. The CDR3 sequence is 14 residues long. Germline CDR1 MNHEY, CDR2 SVGEGT. With V trimmed by 7 bases and J by 2 bases, 4 bases remained unmatched.

The CDR3 here is CASSGQGIYGYTF. CDR3 DNA (partial): TGTGCCAGCAGCGGACAGGGGATCTATGGC. The chain couples TRBV14 to TRBJ1-2; 9 bases line up with TRBD1. Coverage ceases 3 residues before the CDR3 finishes, and the germline J gene fills in the end. Germline lookup yields CDR1 SGHDN and CDR2 FVKESK. The V gene end was trimmed by 5 bases and the J gene end by 4 bases; junction bases not matched to a gene: 2. The CDR3 extends over 13 amino acids. Variable domain in full (rest from reference TRBV14 and TRBJ1-2): EAGVTQFPSHSVIEKGQTVTLRCDPISGHDNLYWYRRVMGKEIKFLLHFVKESKQDESGMPNNRFLAERTGGTYSTLKVQPAELEDSGVYFCASSGQGIYGYTFGSGTRLTVV.

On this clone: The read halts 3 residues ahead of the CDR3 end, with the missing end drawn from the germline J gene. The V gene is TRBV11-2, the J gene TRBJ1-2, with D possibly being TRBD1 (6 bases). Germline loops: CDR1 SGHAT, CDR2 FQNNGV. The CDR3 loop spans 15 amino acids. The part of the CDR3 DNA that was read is TGTGCCAGCAGCTTGGGGGGGAGGGGGGCGTACGAC. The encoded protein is CASSLGGRGAYD. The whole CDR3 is CASSLGGRGAYDYTF.

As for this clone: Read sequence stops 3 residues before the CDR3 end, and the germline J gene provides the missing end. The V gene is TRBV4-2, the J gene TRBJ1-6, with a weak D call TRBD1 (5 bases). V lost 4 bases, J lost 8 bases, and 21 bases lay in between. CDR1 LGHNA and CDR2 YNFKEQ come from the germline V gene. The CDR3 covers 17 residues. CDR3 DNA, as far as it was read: TGTGCCAGCAGCCGATTTACCGGGGACTCAAGCCATTCACCC. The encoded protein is CASSRFTGDSSHSP. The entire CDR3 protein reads CASSRFTGDSSHSPLHF.

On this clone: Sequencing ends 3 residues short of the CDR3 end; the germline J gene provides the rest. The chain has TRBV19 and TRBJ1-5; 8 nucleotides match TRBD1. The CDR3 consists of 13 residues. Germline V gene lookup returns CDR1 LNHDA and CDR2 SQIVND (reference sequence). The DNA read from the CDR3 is TGTGCCAGTAGTTCGGACAGGGTCAACCCC. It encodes CASSSDRVNP. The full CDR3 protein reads CASSSDRVNPQHF.

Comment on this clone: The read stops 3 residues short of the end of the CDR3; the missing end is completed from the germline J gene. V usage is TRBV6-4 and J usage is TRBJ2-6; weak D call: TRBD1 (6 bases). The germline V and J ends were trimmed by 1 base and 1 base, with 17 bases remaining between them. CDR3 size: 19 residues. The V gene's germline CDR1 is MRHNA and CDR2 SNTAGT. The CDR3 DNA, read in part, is TGTGCCAGCAGTGACTTGGACAGTACGGTCTCATCTGGGGCCAACGTC. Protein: CASSDLDSTVSSGANV. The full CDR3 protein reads CASSDLDSTVSSGANVLTF.

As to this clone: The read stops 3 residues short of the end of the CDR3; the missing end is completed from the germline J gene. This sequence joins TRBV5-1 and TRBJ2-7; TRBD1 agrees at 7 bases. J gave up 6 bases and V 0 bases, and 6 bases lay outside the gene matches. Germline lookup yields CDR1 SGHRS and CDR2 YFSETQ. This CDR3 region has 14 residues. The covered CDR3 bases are TGCGCCAGCAGCTTGGAACCGACAGGGTTCGAG. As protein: CASSLEPTGFE. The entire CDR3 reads CASSLEPTGFEQYF.

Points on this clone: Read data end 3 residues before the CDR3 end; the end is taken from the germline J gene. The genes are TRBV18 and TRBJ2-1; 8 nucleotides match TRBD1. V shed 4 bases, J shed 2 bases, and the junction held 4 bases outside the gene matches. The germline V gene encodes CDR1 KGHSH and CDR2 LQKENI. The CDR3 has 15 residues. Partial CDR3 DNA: TGTGCCAGCTCACTGGGGACAGGAGCCTACAATGAG. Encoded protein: CASSLGTGAYNE. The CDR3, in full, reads CASSLGTGAYNEQFF.

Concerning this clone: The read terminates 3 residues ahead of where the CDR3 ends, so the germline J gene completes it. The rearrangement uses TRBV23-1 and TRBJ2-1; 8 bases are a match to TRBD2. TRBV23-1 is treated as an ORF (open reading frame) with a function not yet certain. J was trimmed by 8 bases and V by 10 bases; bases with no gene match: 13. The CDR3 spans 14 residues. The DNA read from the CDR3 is TGCGCCAACGGGGAGCGGGGGTCTTGCCATGAG. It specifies CANGERGSCHE. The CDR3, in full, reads CANGERGSCHEQFF.